This TCR beta chain was found in a study of T-cell reconstitution after alpha-beta-depleted transplantation in children. Study-wide results and limits: At around two months after transplant, the alpha-beta T cells were reportedly derived from several hundred expanded clones that came from non-depleted graft cells. T-cell numbers and diversity, one year after transplant, stemmed largely from T cells that were newly produced.

V was trimmed by 1 base and J by 7 bases, leaving 19 bases between them. CDR3 size: 16 residues. Per germline, CDR1 LGHNA and CDR2 YNFKEQ. This clonotype was detected only a few times. As yet, its antigen is unknown. The library targeted TCRbeta and was prepared with unique molecular identifiers. Each CDR3 protein gets one entry after TCRdb re-called the PCR reads with MiXCR. Here the sample spans approximately 270,000 distinct CDR3 sequences, more than 20% being singletons. The chain combines TRBV4-2 with TRBJ1-1; no reliable D call. The sequence was collected from a female patient between 2 and 10 years old who had a stem cell transplant for congenital amegakaryocytic thrombocytopenia, so the T cells may come from the graft donor. The source was PBMCs, mostly from graft donor cells, collected 360 days after TCRalphabeta/CD19-depleted stem cell transplant. CDR3 protein: CASSQVNGRGTSEAFF. CDR3 bases: TGTGCCAGCAGCCAAGTAAATGGGCGGGGAACAAGTGAAGCTTTCTTT.